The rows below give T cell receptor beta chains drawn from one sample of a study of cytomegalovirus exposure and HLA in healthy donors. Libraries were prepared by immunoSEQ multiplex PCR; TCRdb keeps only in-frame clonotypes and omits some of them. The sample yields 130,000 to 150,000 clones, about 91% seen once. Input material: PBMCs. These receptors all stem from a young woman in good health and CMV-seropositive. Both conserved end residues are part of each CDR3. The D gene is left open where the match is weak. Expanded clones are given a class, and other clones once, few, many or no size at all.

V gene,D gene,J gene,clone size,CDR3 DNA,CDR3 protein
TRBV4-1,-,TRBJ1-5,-,TGCGCCAGCAGCCCCCGGGGGTTGAAGCAGCCCCAGCATTTT,CASSPRGLKQPQHF
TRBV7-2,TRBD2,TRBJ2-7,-,TGTGCCAGCAGACCTGGGACTAGCTGGCAGTACGAGCAGTACTTC,CASRPGTSWQYEQYF
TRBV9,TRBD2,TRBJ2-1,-,TGTGCCAGCAGCGTACAGGGACTAGCGGGGACCGTAGTCTTC,CASSVQGLAGTVVF
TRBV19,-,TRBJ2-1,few,TGTGCCAGTAGTATAGCCGCAGGGTACAATGAGCAGTTCTTC,CASSIAAGYNEQFF
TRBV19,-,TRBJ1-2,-,TGTGCCAGTCAGAGGTCCTATGGCTACACCTTC,CASQRSYGYTF
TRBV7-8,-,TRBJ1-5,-,TGTGCCAGCAGCTTGACACTTCAGCCCCAGCATTTT,CASSLTLQPQHF
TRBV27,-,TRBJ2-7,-,TGTGCCAGCAGTATCACACAGTTAGCCTACGAGCAGTACTTC,CASSITQLAYEQYF
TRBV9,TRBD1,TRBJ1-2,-,TGTGCCAGCAGCGCCCAGGGGGGACAGGGGAACTATGGCTACACCTTC,CASSAQGGQGNYGYTF
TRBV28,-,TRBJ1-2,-,TGTGCCAGCAGTATGACAGGTACCTACAATGGCTACACCTTC,CASSMTGTYNGYTF
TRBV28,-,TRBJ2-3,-,TGTGCCGGGGCCCGGGGCACAGATACGCAGTATTTT,CAGARGTDTQYF
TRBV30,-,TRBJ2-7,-,TGTGCCTGGAGTTTTAAACAGGAAATCTCCTACGAGCAGTACTTC,CAWSFKQEISYEQYF
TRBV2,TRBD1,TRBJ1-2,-,TGTGCCAGCAGTGAAGGGGTTGGGACAGCCTATGGCTACACCTTC,CASSEGVGTAYGYTF
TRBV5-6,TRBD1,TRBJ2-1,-,TGTGCCAGCAGCCTGACTGACAGGGCTTCCTACAATGAGCAGTTCTTC,CASSLTDRASYNEQFF
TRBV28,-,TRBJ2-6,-,TGTGCCAGCAGTTTAACAGGGACCCCCTCTGGGGCCAACGTCCTGACTTTC,CASSLTGTPSGANVLTF
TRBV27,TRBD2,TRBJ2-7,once,TGTGCCAGCAGCCACGGACTAGCGGGGGCCTCCTACGAGCAGTACTTC,CASSHGLAGASYEQYF
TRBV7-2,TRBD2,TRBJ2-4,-,TGTGCCAGCAGCCCCAGCCCGAGCGGGGGGAGAAACATTCAGTACTTC,CASSPSPSGGRNIQYF
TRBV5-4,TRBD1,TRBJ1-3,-,TGTGCCAGCAGCCACCGACAGGGTATAGGAGGAAACACCATATATTTT,CASSHRQGIGGNTIYF
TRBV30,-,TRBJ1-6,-,TGTGCCTGGAATAGGAGAGGGACCCTCCACTTT,CAWNRRGTLHF
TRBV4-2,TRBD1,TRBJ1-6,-,TGTGCCAGCAGCCAAGATCCGGGACAGAGGATGGCAAGGTCACCCCTCCACTTT,CASSQDPGQRMARSPLHF
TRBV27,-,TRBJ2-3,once,TGTGCCAGCAGTTTATGGGGGGTCCCAGATACGCAGTATTTT,CASSLWGVPDTQYF
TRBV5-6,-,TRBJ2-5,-,TGTGCCAGCAGCTTCTTTCTGTCCCAAGAGACCCAGTACTTC,CASSFFLSQETQYF
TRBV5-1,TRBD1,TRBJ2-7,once,TGCGCCAGCAGTGAGGGACAGGTGTTTGACGAGCAGTACTTC,CASSEGQVFDEQYF
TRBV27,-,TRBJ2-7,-,TGTGCCAGCAGTTTGGGAGCAATGGACTACGAGCAGTACTTC,CASSLGAMDYEQYF
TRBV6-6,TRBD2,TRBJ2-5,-,TGTGCCAGCAGTTCCCTCGGGCGGGGGTTGAGAGAGACCCAGTACTTC,CASSSLGRGLRETQYF
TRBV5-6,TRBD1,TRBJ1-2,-,TGCGCCAGCAGCCAAGTGGGACAGGGGAATAACTATGGCTACACCTTC,CASSQVGQGNNYGYTF
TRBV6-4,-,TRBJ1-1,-,TGTGCCAGCAGACTTGACAGCCTGAACACTGAAGCTTTCTTT,CASRLDSLNTEAFF
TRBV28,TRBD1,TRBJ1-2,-,TGTGCCAGCAGTTTAACAGGGGGTACCGACTATGGCTACACCTTC,CASSLTGGTDYGYTF
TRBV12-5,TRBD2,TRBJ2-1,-,TGTGCTAGTGGTTTGGTACTGGCGGGGGGGCCTTCGGATGAGCAGTTCTTC,CASGLVLAGGPSDEQFF
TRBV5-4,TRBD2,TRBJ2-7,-,TGTGCCAGCAGCTTGGTAGCGGGCCCTGAAAACGAGCAGTACTTC,CASSLVAGPENEQYF
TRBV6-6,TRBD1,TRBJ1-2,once,TGTGCCAGCAGTGGGACAGGGACTTTAGGGGATGGCTACACCTTC,CASSGTGTLGDGYTF
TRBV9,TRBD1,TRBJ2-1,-,TGTGCCAGCAGCGTAGCTGGGACAGTCAATGAGCAGTTCTTC,CASSVAGTVNEQFF
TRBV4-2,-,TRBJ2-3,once,TGTGCCAGCAGCCAAGGAGACACAGATACGCAGTATTTT,CASSQGDTDTQYF
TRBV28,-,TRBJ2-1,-,TGTGCCAGCACTCCAGCAGCGTTCAACTCCTACAATGAGCAGTTCTTC,CASTPAAFNSYNEQFF
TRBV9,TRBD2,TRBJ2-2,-,TGTGCCAGCAGCTCAGGACTAGCGGTGGCCTCGGTTGAGCTGTTTTTT,CASSSGLAVASVELFF
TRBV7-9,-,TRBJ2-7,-,TGTGCCAGCAGCTCCACCCGGGGCTACGAGCAGTACTTC,CASSSTRGYEQYF
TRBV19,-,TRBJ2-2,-,TGTGCCAGTCTTTCAAGCCCCGACCGGGTCGGGGAGCTGTTTTTT,CASLSSPDRVGELFF
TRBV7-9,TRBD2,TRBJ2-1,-,TGTGCCAGCAGCTTTGAACTAGCGGGTGTCAATGAGCAGTTCTTC,CASSFELAGVNEQFF
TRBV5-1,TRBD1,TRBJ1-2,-,TGCGCCAGCAGCTTCGGTCAGGGGGGCTATGGCTACACCTTC,CASSFGQGGYGYTF
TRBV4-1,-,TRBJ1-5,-,TGCGCCAGCAGCCAGGGGGGTAACGGACGGGGCAATCAGCCCCAGCATTTT,CASSQGGNGRGNQPQHF
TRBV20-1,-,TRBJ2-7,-,TGCAGTGCCACTCCCCCTAGGGAGCAGTACTTC,CSATPPREQYF
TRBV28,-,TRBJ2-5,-,TGTGCCAGCAGTTTTCGGACATTCCGCGAGACCCAGTACTTC,CASSFRTFRETQYF
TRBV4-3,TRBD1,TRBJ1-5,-,TGCGCCAGCAGCCAAAAACTTGACAGGGTGGGTCAGCCCCAGCATTTT,CASSQKLDRVGQPQHF
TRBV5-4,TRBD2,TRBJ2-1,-,TGTGCCAGCAGCTCTGCGCCTAGCGGGGGGAATGAGCAGTTCTTC,CASSSAPSGGNEQFF
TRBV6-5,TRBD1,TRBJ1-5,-,TGTGCCAGCAGCCGACAGGGAAGCAATCAGCCCCAGCATTTT,CASSRQGSNQPQHF
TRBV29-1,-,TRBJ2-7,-,TGCAGCGTTTCGCCTAGAGGGTACGAGCAGTACTTC,CSVSPRGYEQYF
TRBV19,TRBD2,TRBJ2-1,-,TGTGCCAGTAGTATCTCGGGGGGGCCCAATGAGCAGTTCTTC,CASSISGGPNEQFF
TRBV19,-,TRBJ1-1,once,TGTGCCAGTAGTAGCGGGGGAAGGACTGAAGCTTTCTTT,CASSSGGRTEAFF
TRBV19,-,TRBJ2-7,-,TGTGCCAGTACCCTCCGGGCCAGGGGCTACGAGCAGTACTTC,CASTLRARGYEQYF